This T cell receptor beta chain derives from a study of shared clonotypes between healthy human individuals. Repertoires were generated with immunoSEQ multiplex PCR, while TCRdb's copy carries only in-frame clones and drops some. Of around 510,000 clones listed, approximately 94% are singletons. Germline loops: CDR1 SGHDT, CDR2 YYEEEE. The ends lost 4 bases at V and 7 bases at J; junction bases unmatched: 18. The CDR3 length is 17 residues. Sequenced: naive CD4+ T cells sorted from blood. Noted subset: CD45RA+ positively selected. The rearrangement links TRBV5-6 to TRBJ1-2, with 8 bases that match TRBD1. The source is a woman in her 30s in good health. The CDR3 sequence: CASSTATGGEKLGGYTF. CDR3 sequence (DNA): TGTGCCAGCAGCACGGCCACAGGGGGTGAAAAACTGGGTGGCTACACCTTC.